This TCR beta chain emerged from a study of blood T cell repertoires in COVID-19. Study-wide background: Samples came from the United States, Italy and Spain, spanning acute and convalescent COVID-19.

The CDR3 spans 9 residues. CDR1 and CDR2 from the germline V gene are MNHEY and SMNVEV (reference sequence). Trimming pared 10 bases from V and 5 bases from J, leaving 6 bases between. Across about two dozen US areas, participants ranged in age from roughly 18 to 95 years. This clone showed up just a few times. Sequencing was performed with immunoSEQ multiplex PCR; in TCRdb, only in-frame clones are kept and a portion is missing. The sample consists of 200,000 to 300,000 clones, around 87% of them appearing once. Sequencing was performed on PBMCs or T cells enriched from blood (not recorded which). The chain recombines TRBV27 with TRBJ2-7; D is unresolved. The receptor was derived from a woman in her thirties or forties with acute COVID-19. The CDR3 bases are TGTGCCACTTCCGACGAGCAGTACTTC. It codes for CATSDEQYF.